This T cell receptor (beta chain) is drawn from a study of shared clonotypes between healthy human individuals. Donors were healthy HIV-negative adults without recently reported acute infections or vaccinations. The CDR3 covers 16 residues. Germline CDR1 and CDR2: MGHRA and YSYEKL. V was trimmed by 1 base and J by 0 bases, leaving 13 bases between them. This clone was seen a single time. Its antigen is unknown. General observations from the study: Generation probabilities were higher for clonotypes shared across all four sorted-subset donors than for unshared ones. Deeper or shallower sequencing was expected to change how clonotypes are shared among donors.

The input for sorted-subset replicate PCRs was around 0.2 ug DNA, some 28,000 T cell genomes. Method: immunoSEQ multiplex PCR; TCRdb's copy keeps in-frame clones and lacks some. Seen here are some 690,000 clones, 90% observed once, and the top ten hold about 33%. The source of this sequence is a man in his late teens or twenties in good health. Some clones in this sample may be carry-over from other donors' samples. The specimen was memory CD8+ T cells from PBMCs. As to subset: CD45RO+ cells pooled with CCR7-negative TemRA cells. This chain uses TRBV4-1 with TRBJ2-7; possibly TRBD1 or TRBD2 for D (6 bases each). The CDR3 loop reads CASSQATQGGSYEQYF. In DNA, the CDR3 is TGCGCCAGCAGCCAAGCCACACAGGGAGGCTCCTACGAGCAGTACTTC.